The subject of this entry is one TCR beta chain. The data were obtained in a study of control samples from healthy donors and cancer patients. Repertoires were generated with immunoSEQ multiplex PCR, while TCRdb's copy carries only in-frame clones and drops some. Altogether 130,000 or so clones are present, just under 90% being singletons, with the ten largest covering just over 7.5%. The CDR3 has 16 amino acids. Germline V lookup: CDR1 SGHAT, CDR2 FQDESV (reference sequence). Germline trimming cut 5 bases from V and 0 bases from J; bases unmatched to any gene: 5. This TCR was recovered from a man aged 50-60 years with head and neck cancer. The chain joins TRBV11-1 to TRBJ2-1; 9 bases are shared with TRBD2. Specimen: PBMCs. The CDR3 loop is CASSETTSGSYNEQFF. CDR3 coding DNA: TGTGCCAGCAGCGAGACGACTAGCGGCTCCTACAATGAGCAGTTCTTC.